These 6 T cell receptor beta chains share one sample of origin, sequenced in a study of T cell responses to AZD1222 COVID-19 vaccine. The data were produced by immunoSEQ multiplex PCR, yet TCRdb's version contains in-frame clones alone and is incomplete. The table has under 25,000 clones, almost 85% seen once. The sample was peripheral blood, taken 28 days after the second AZD1222 dose. The source is an adult who received the AZD1222 COVID-19 vaccine.

The rearrangement links TRBV7-2 to TRBJ2-7, with D possibly matching TRBD2 (7 bases). Between the trimmed V and J ends, which lost 3 bases and 7 bases, there was a span of 13 bases. From germline, CDR1 is SGHTA and CDR2 FQGNSA. The CDR3 consists of 13 residues. In nucleotides, the CDR3 is TGTGCCAGCAGCTTGGGGGGGCCTAGTGAGCAGTACTTC. It specifies CASSLGGPSEQYF.

The gene calls are TRBV4-1 and TRBJ1-5, with D tentatively TRBD1 (6 bases). The length of the CDR3 is 16 residues. Deletions cut 2 bases from V and 1 base from J, with 12 bases between. Looked up from germline, CDR1 is MGHRA and CDR2 is YSYEKL. DNA for the CDR3: TGCGCCAGCAGCCAAAGACAGGTAACGAGCAATCAGCCCCAGCATTTT. Its translation is CASSQRQVTSNQPQHF.

V gene TRBV6-1 combines with J gene TRBJ1-1, with D maybe TRBD1 (5 bases). The V and J ends lost 1 base and 8 bases respectively, with 11 bases between them. This CDR3 comprises 13 residues. CDR1 is MNHNS, CDR2 SASEGT, per germline. DNA of the CDR3: TGTGCCAGCAGTGAAGTAGGCAGGGTAGAAGCTTTCTTT. Translated, it gives CASSEVGRVEAFF.

The V gene is TRBV9, the J gene TRBJ1-1, with D unresolved. This CDR3 is 16 amino acids long. Trimming removed 0 bases from V and 5 bases from J, with 17 bases in between. CDR1 and CDR2 from the germline V gene are SGDLS and YYNGEE. The CDR3 nucleotides read TGTGCCAGCAGCGTAGTGGCGGCGGCAAGCAGGACTGAAGCTTTCTTT. It codes for CASSVVAAASRTEAFF.

This sequence joins TRBV4-1 and TRBJ2-7; D gene uncertain. CDR1 and CDR2 from the germline V gene are MGHRA and YSYEKL. The CDR3 is 16 residues long. Trimming took 0 bases from V and 0 from J, leaving 12 bases between them. The CDR3 nucleotides read TGCGCCAGCAGCCAAGAGTCTTCAGTATTCTCCTACGAGCAGTACTTC. Amino acid sequence: CASSQESSVFSYEQYF.

This CDR3 reads CASSLSLNSPLHF. CDR3 DNA sequence: TGTGCCAGCAGCTTGTCCCTAAATTCACCCCTCCACTTT. The chain joins TRBV5-5 to TRBJ1-6; D call uncertain. In germline, CDR1 is SGHKS, CDR2 YYEKEE (reference sequence). CDR3 length equals 13 residues. The V end lost 1 base, the J end lost 7 bases, and 6 bases lay between the germline ends.